This entry lists 20 T cell receptor beta chains sequenced from one sample in a study of CD8+ T cells in alopecia areata. Following extraction, RNA underwent reverse transcription to cDNA, which served as the sequencing template. Some clones are missing from TCRdb's copy, which holds only in-frame ones; the method was immunoSEQ multiplex PCR. The sample shows more than 90,000 clones, less than 70% of them seen only once. Sequenced input: CD4+ T cells sorted from blood. These receptors were collected from a human donor in good health.

The chain employs TRBV30 and TRBJ2-5; D may match TRBD1 or TRBD2 (6 bases each). This CDR3 has 14 residues. Germline V gene data show CDR1 as GTSNPN and CDR2 as SVGIG (reference sequence). Trimming cost V 1 base and J 5 bases, with 14 bases left between them. CDR3 region: CAWSATGRRETQYF. Here the CDR3 DNA reads TGTGCCTGGAGTGCCACAGGGAGGCGGGAGACCCAGTACTTC.

This clone appeared a few times. The chain combines TRBV15 with TRBJ2-2; unclear D gene. V shed 1 base and J shed 7 bases, with 4 bases lying between them. CDR1 and CDR2 (germline): LNHNV, YYDKDF (reference sequence). CDR3 length: 12 residues. The CDR3 DNA is TGTGCCACCAGCAGAGCTTTCGGGGAGCTGTTTTTT. Protein product: CATSRAFGELFF.

Comment on this clone: One end of the junction varies from germline; a read error may be responsible. The chain is built from TRBV10-3 and TRBJ2-3, with D perhaps matching TRBD1 (5 bases). The CDR3 totals 12 residues. Germline CDR1 ENHRY, CDR2 SYGVKD. CDR3 protein: CAISGPTETQYF. DNA of the CDR3: TGTGCCATCAGTGGGCCGACAGAAACGCAGTATTTT.

The chain employs TRBV5-6 and TRBJ1-6; no clear D. Between the trimmed V and J ends, which lost 3 bases and 7 bases, there was a span of 17 bases. The CDR3 is 16 residues long. Per the germline V gene, CDR1 is SGHDT and CDR2 is YYEEEE. The DNA for the CDR3 is TGTGCCAGCAGCTCCCGGACGTCCCGGGGAAATTCACCCCTCCACTTT. Translation gives CASSSRTSRGNSPLHF.

V usage is TRBV2 and J usage is TRBJ1-5, with D uncertain. Germline lookup yields CDR1 SNHLY and CDR2 FYNNEI. The CDR3 loop spans 14 amino acids. V lost 3 bases to trimming and J lost 3 bases, with 9 bases between them. This CDR3 reads CASSERQHNQPQHF. Written as DNA, the CDR3 is TGTGCCAGCAGTGAGCGGCAACACAATCAGCCCCAGCATTTT.

This clone was detected a few times. The chain is built from TRBV29-1 and TRBJ2-5, with TRBD2 as a possible D gene (5 bases). Germline-derived CDR1 and CDR2 are SQVTM and ANQGSEA. The CDR3 sequence is 13 residues long. V was shortened by 6 bases and J by 4 bases, with 15 bases between the two germline ends. CDR3 bases: TGCAGCGTCGGGAAGAAGGTGGCAGAGACCCAGTACTTC. Protein sequence: CSVGKKVAETQYF. Variable domain in full (rest from reference TRBV29-1 and TRBJ2-5): SAVISQKPSRDICQRGTSLTIQCQVDSQVTMMFWYRQQPGQSLTLIATANQGSEATYESGFVIDKFPISRPNLTFSTLTVSNMSPEDSSIYLCSVGKKVAETQYFGPGTRLLVL.

The chain has TRBV29-1 and TRBJ1-2; perhaps TRBD1 as D (5 bases). Germline V lookup: CDR1 SQVTM, CDR2 ANQGSEA. Deletions cut 3 bases from V and 3 bases from J, with 11 bases between. CDR3 size: 13 residues. The CDR3 loop is CSVEGRADYGYTF. The CDR3 region has the DNA TGCAGCGTTGAGGGCAGGGCCGACTATGGCTACACCTTC.

The V and J genes are TRBV5-4 and TRBJ1-2; D may be TRBD1 (5 bases). This CDR3 has 17 residues. Germline CDR1 reads SGHNT; CDR2 reads YYREEE (reference sequence). V lost 2 bases and J 4 bases, leaving 21 bases between the germline ends. In DNA, the CDR3 is TGTGCCAGCAGCTTAGAGTCAACGGGGGTCAATCTCTATGGCTACACCTTC. It yields the protein CASSLESTGVNLYGYTF.

CDR3 amino acids: CASSPPPAETQYF. CDR3 nucleotides: TGTGCCAGCTCACCACCCCCCGCAGAGACCCAGTACTTC. The chain carries TRBV18 and TRBJ2-5, with unresolved D. Trimming pared 0 bases from V and 4 bases from J, leaving 6 bases between. CDR3 length equals 13 residues. Germline-derived CDR1 and CDR2 are KGHSH and LQKENI. Looking up the rest from reference TRBV18 and TRBJ2-5 gives the full variable domain: NAGVMQNPRHLVRRRGQEARLRCSPMKGHSHVYWYRQLPEEGLKFMVYLQKENIIDESGMPKERFSAEFPKEGPSILRIQQVVRGDSAAYFCASSPPPAETQYFGPGTRLLVL.

V and J are TRBV7-9 and TRBJ2-3; D call uncertain. The CDR3 consists of 14 residues. CDR1 is SEHNR and CDR2 is FQNEAQ in the germline V gene (reference sequence). Trimming removed 2 bases at V and 4 bases at J, with 10 bases between. The CDR3 loop is CASSLRAGADTQYF. In DNA, the CDR3 is TGTGCCAGCAGCTTACGGGCTGGGGCAGATACGCAGTATTTT.

The chain recombines TRBV30 with TRBJ2-7; tentative D call: TRBD2 (6 bases). The ends were cut back, 5 bases at V and 4 bases at J, with 12 bases in the middle. The germline V gene has CDR1 GTSNPN and CDR2 SVGIG (reference sequence). The CDR3 contains 12 residues. The CDR3 nucleotides read TGTGCCTGGGGCGGGGTTCGGTACGAGCAGTACTTC. It is translated as CAWGGVRYEQYF. Full variable domain (remainder filled in from reference TRBV30 and TRBJ2-7): SQTIHQWPATLVQPVGSPLSLECTVEGTSNPNLYWYRQAAGRGLQLLFYSVGIGQISSEVPQNLSASRPQDRQFILSSKKLLLSDSGFYLCAWGGVRYEQYFGPGTRLTVT.

The CDR3 reads CAWSVWGVGNTIYF. Here the CDR3 DNA reads TGTGCCTGGAGTGTATGGGGGGTCGGAAACACCATATATTTT. V and J are TRBV30 and TRBJ1-3, with D perhaps TRBD1 (5 bases). The CDR3 is made up of 14 amino acids. Germline V lookup: CDR1 GTSNPN, CDR2 SVGIG (reference sequence). The ends were cut back, 0 bases at V and 4 bases at J, with 10 bases in the middle.

The chain links TRBV9 to TRBJ2-5, with 9 bases identical to TRBD2. CDR3 length: 15 amino acids. Germline V CDR1 and CDR2: SGDLS, YYNGEE. The junction had 7 bases not matched to a gene; V was cut back by 0 bases and J by 7 bases. The CDR3 coding sequence is TGTGCCAGCAGCGTAGGATGGACTAGCGACAGGACCCAGTACTTC. The encoded protein is CASSVGWTSDRTQYF. Full variable domain (missing parts from reference TRBV9 and TRBJ2-5): DSGVTQTPKHLITATGQRVTLRCSPRSGDLSVYWYQQSLDQGLQFLIQYYNGEERAKGNILERFSAQQFPDLHSELNLSSLELGDSALYFCASSVGWTSDRTQYFGPGTRLLVL.

The chain recombines TRBV27 with TRBJ2-5, with 7 bases lining up with TRBD2. Losses at the gene ends were 3 bases for V and 7 bases for J; bases not matched to a gene: 5. CDR1 and CDR2 (germline): MNHEY, SMNVEV (reference sequence). The CDR3 totals 13 residues. CDR3 nucleotides: TGTGCCAGCAGTTTGAACTGGGAGGGGACCCAGTACTTC. Translated: CASSLNWEGTQYF.

As regards this clone: One end of the junction varies from germline; a read error may be responsible. V usage is TRBV7-9 and J usage is TRBJ2-3; 9 nucleotides agree with TRBD2. The CDR3 sequence is 15 residues long. Per germline, CDR1 SEHNR and CDR2 FQNEAQ (reference sequence). DNA of the CDR3: TGTGCCAGCAGCTTAGAGGGGGCCTCCGGGACTAGCCCGGCTTTT. Its protein is CASSLEGASGTSPAF.

DNA of the CDR3: TGTGCCAGCAGCCCTGACACCGGGACAGGGGGACCTGTGGGCTACACCTTC. It is translated as CASSPDTGTGGPVGYTF. J is TRBJ1-2 and V is TRBV7-9; 11 bases map to TRBD1. Germline CDR1 and CDR2: SEHNR and FQNEAQ (reference sequence). This CDR3 contains 17 residues. V shed 5 bases and J 8 bases; nucleotides not matched to a gene: 16.

The genes are TRBV5-1 and TRBJ2-2; D gene uncertain. This CDR3 has 15 amino acids. Germline CDR1 is SGHRS and CDR2 is YFSETQ. V lost 3 bases to trimming and J lost 1 base, with 10 bases between them. CDR3 bases: TGCGCCAGCAGCTCGACTCCGGTGAACACCGGGGAGCTGTTTTTT. It codes for CASSSTPVNTGELFF.

This rearrangement joins TRBV29-1 to TRBJ2-3; 7 nucleotides align to TRBD2. This CDR3 comprises 12 residues. J lost 4 bases, V lost 7 bases, and 5 bases had no gene match. Per germline, CDR1 SQVTM and CDR2 ANQGSEA. The CDR3 loop is CSAGEGSDTQYF. The CDR3 bases are TGCAGCGCTGGGGAGGGCTCAGATACGCAGTATTTT.

The sample holds a few counts of this clone. This sequence joins TRBV6-5 and TRBJ2-7; TRBD2 might be the D (6 bases). CDR3 length: 13 residues. Germline V gene data show CDR1 as MNHEY and CDR2 as SVGAGI. V was trimmed by 5 bases and J by 3 bases, leaving 11 bases between them. CDR3 DNA: TGTGCCAGCAGTCGGCAGGGACTCTACGAGCAGTACTTC. Encoded protein: CASSRQGLYEQYF.

The chain employs TRBV11-2 and TRBJ2-7, with TRBD2 as a possible D gene (5 bases). The germline V gene encodes CDR1 SGHAT and CDR2 FQNNGV. The CDR3 is 14 amino acids. The ends were cut back, 5 bases at V and 5 bases at J, with 16 bases in the middle. The CDR3 sequence is CASSPSKRRHEQYF. CDR3 nucleotides: TGTGCCAGCAGCCCCTCGAAGCGGCGGCACGAGCAGTACTTC.